One and the same sample provided the 7 T cell receptor beta chains below, sequenced in a study of T cells after posttransplantation cyclophosphamide (dated by TCRdb to 2015 to 2016). The library was generated by the immunoSEQ multiplex PCR assay. TCRdb retrieved this table from immuneACCESS and kept in-frame rearrangements only. Not all clones are present; in checked studies, unresolved V genes account for under half, and no reason is known for the remainder. The sample contains tens of thousands of clones, about 86% of them found a single time. The ten largest clonotypes hold roughly 2.8% of the sample. The sequenced sample was PBMCs. Receptors were obtained from a young man with a blood cancer, CMV-positive, and with a related stem cell donor.

The chain employs TRBV4-2 and TRBJ1-5; 10 bases map to TRBD1. J lost 6 bases, V lost 0 bases, and 5 bases had no gene match. CDR1 and CDR2 (germline): LGHNA, YNFKEQ. The CDR3 is made up of 16 amino acids. The CDR3 loop is CASSQDGQGGSQPQHF. The CDR3 nucleotides are TGTGCCAGCAGCCAAGACGGACAGGGGGGAAGTCAGCCCCAGCATTTT.

The CDR3 loop is CASSPQGRGREKLFF. CDR3 DNA: TGTGCCAGCAGCCCACAGGGTAGGGGGCGAGAAAAACTGTTTTTT. V gene TRBV28 combines with J gene TRBJ1-4; 7 bases agree with TRBD1. There are 15 residues in the CDR3. Germline V lookup: CDR1 MDHEN, CDR2 SYDVKM. V was clipped by 6 bases and J by 8 bases; unmatched bases: 12.

This chain links TRBV9 with TRBJ2-1, with 8 bases identical to TRBD2. The germline CDR1 and CDR2 sequences are SGDLS and YYNGEE. The CDR3 sequence is 16 residues long. The V and J ends lost 0 bases and 9 bases, in that order; junction bases with no gene match: 11. CDR3: CASSVAGTRVLGEQFF. DNA of the CDR3: TGTGCCAGCAGCGTAGCTGGGACTAGGGTTTTAGGTGAGCAGTTCTTC.

The rearrangement joins TRBV19 to TRBJ1-5; D not certain. V dropped 2 bases and J dropped 5 bases, with 7 bases sitting between them. CDR3 length: 13 residues. Germline assignment: CDR1 LNHDA and CDR2 SQIVND (reference sequence). The CDR3 DNA is TGTGCCAGTAGTATACAGGTGCATCAGCCCCAGCATTTT. This translates into CASSIQVHQPQHF.

The chain uses TRBV18 and TRBJ2-7, with 8 bases identical to TRBD2. CDR3 size: 15 residues. The V segment lost 4 bases and the J segment 0 bases; nucleotides outside the gene matches: 5. The germline V gene has CDR1 KGHSH and CDR2 LQKENI. The CDR3 is CASSRSGGGSYEQYF. Written as DNA, the CDR3 is TGTGCCAGCTCACGTTCCGGGGGGGGCTCCTACGAGCAGTACTTC.

The CDR3: CAWRHGRPGVYEQYF. The DNA for the CDR3 is TGTGCCTGGAGACACGGGCGTCCCGGGGTTTACGAGCAGTACTTC. The rearrangement uses TRBV30 and TRBJ2-7; weak D call: TRBD2 (5 bases). The CDR3 sequence is 15 residues long. The germline V gene has CDR1 GTSNPN and CDR2 SVGIG (reference sequence). V was cut by 3 bases and J by 4 bases, with 19 bases left in between.

The genes are TRBV7-9 and TRBJ2-2; 11 bases fit TRBD2. The V gene's germline CDR1 is SEHNR and CDR2 FQNEAQ (reference sequence). With 5 bases clipped from V and 3 bases from J, the junction kept 5 bases outside the gene matches. The CDR3 spans 16 residues. CDR3: CASSETSGIHTGELFF. CDR3 coding DNA: TGTGCCAGCAGCGAGACTAGCGGGATCCACACCGGGGAGCTGTTTTTT. The full variable domain, in which reference TRBV7-9 and TRBJ2-2 provide the parts outside the CDR3, is DTGVSQNPRHKITKRGQNVTFRCDPISEHNRLYWYRQTLGQGPEFLTYFQNEAQLEKSRLLSDRFSAERPKGSFSTLEIQRTEQGDSAMYLCASSETSGIHTGELFFGEGSRLTVL.